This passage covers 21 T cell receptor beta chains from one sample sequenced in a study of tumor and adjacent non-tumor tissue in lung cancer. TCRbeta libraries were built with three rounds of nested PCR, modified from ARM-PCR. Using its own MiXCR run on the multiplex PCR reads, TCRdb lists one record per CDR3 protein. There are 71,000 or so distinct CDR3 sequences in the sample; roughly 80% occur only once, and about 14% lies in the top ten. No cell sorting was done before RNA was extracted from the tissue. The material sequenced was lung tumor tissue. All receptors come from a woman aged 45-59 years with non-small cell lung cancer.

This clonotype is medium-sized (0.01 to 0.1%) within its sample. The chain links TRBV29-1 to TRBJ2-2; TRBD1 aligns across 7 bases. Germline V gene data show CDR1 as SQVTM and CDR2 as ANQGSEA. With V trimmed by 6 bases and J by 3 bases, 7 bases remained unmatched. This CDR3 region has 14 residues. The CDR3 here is CSVRQGGDTGELFF. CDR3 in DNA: TGCAGCGTCCGACAGGGTGGTGACACCGGGGAGCTGTTTTTT.

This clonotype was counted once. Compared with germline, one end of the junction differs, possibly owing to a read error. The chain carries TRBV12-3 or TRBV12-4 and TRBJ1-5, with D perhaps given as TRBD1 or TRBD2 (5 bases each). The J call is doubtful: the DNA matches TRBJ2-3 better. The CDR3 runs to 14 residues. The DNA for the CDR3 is TGTGCCACCAGTCAACGGGACGTCAATCAGCCCCAGTATTTT. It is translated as CATSQRDVNQPQYF.

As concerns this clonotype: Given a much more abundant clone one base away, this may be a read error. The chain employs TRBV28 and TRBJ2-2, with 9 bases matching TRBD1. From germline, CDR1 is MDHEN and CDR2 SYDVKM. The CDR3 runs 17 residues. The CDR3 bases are TGTGCCAGCATCCTTAGGAGGACAGGGGTTAGCACCGAGGAGCTGTTTTTT. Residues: CASILRRTGVSTEELFF. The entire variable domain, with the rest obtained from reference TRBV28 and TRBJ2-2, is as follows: DVKVTQSSRYLVKRTGEKVFLECVQDMDHENMFWYRQDPGLGLRLIYFSYDVKMKEKGDIPEGYSVSREKKERFSLILESASTNQTSMYLCASILRRTGVSTEELFFGEGSRLTVL.

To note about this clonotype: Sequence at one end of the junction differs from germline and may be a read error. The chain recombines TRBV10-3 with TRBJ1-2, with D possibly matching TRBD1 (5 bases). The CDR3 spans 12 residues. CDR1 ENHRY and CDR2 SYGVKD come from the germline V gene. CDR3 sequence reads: CATSAVGTGYTF. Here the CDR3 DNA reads TGTGCCACCTCCGCCGTGGGGACTGGCTACACGTTC.

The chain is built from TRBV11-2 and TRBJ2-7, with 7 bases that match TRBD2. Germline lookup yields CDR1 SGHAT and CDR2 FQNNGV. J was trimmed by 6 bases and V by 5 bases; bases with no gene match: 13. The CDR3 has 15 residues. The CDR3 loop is CASSPWASGFFEQYF. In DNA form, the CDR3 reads TGTGCCAGCAGCCCATGGGCTAGCGGTTTCTTCGAGCAGTACTTC. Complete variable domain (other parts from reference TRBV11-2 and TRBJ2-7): EAGVAQSPRYKIIEKRQSVAFWCNPISGHATLYWYQQILGQGPKLLIQFQNNGVVDDSQLPKDRFSAERLKGVDSTLKIQPAKLEDSAVYLCASSPWASGFFEQYFGPGTRLTVT.

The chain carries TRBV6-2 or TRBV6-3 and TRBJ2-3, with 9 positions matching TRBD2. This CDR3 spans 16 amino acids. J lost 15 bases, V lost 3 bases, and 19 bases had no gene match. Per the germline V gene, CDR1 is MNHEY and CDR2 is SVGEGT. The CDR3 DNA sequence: TGTGCCAGCAGTTATGCGGAGCGGGAGGCGATAGATACCCAATATTTT. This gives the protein CASSYAEREAIDTQYF.

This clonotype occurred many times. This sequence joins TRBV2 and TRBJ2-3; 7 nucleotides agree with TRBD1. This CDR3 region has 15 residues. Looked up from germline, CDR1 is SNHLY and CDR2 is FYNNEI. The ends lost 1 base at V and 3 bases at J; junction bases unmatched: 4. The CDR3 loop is CASSEDRGRTDTQYF. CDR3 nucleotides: TGTGCCAGCAGTGAAGACAGGGGTAGGACAGATACGCAGTATTTT. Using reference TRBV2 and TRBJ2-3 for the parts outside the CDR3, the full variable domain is EPEVTQTPSHQVTQMGQEVILRCVPISNHLYFYWYRQILGQKVEFLVSFYNNEISEKSEIFDDQFSVERPDGSNFTLKIRSTKLEDSAMYFCASSEDRGRTDTQYFGPGTRLTVL.

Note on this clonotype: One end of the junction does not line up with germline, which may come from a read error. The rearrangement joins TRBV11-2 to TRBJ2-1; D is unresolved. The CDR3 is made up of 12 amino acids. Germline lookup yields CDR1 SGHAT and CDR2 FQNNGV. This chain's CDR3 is CTSSLSTTEQFF. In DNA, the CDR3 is TGTACCAGCAGCCTAAGTACCACTGAGCAGTTCTTC.

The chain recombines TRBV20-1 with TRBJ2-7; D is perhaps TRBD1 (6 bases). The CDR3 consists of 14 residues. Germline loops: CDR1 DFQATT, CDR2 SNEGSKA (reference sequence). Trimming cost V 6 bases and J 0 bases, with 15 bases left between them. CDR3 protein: CSAEDRSTSYEQYF. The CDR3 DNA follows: TGCAGTGCAGAAGACAGGTCCACCTCCTACGAGCAGTACTTC.

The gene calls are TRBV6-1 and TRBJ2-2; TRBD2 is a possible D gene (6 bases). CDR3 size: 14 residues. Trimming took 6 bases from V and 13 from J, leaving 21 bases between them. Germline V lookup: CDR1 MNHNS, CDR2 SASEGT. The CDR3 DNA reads TGTGCCAGCAGGCGGGACGGGCACACCGGGTGGCTGTTTTTT. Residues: CASRRDGHTGWLFF.

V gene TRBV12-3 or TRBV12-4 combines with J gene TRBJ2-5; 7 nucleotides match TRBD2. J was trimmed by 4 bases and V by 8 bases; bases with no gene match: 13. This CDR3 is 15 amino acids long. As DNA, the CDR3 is TGTGCCAGCGTCATCGCGGCGGGAGAGCGAGAGACCCAGTACTTC. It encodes CASVIAAGERETQYF.

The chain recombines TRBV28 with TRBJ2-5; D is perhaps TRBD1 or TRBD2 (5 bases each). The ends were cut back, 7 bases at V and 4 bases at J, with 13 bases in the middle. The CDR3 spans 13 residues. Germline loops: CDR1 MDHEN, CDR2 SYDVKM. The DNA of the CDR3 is TGTGCCAGCAATCCCGAGGGGCGAGAGACCCAGTACTTC. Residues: CASNPEGRETQYF.

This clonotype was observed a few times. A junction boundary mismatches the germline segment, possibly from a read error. The DNA for the CDR3 is TGCAGTGCTAGGGAGAGACTAGCGGCTTACGAGCTGTATTTC. Its translation is CSARERLAAYELYF. The chain recombines TRBV20-1 with TRBJ2-7; 9 bases agree with TRBD2. Germline V gene lookup returns CDR1 DFQATT and CDR2 SNEGSKA (reference sequence). CDR3 length equals 14 residues.

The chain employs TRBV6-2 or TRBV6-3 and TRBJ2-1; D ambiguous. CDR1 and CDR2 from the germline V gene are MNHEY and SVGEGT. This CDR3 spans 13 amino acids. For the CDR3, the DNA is TGTTCAAGCAGTTACAACAGCTACAATGAGCAGTTCTTC. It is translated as CSSSYNSYNEQFF.

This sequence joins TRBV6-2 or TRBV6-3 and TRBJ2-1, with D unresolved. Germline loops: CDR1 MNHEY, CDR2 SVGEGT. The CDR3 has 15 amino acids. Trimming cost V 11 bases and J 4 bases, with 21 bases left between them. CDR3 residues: CACNQSPDPYNEQFF. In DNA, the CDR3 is TGTGCCTGCAATCAGAGCCCCGACCCATACAATGAGCAGTTCTTC.

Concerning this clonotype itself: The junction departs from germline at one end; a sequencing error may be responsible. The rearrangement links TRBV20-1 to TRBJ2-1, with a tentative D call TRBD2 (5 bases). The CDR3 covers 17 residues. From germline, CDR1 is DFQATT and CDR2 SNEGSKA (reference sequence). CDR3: CCAQKRASLNSYNEQFF. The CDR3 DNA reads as TGCTGTGCCCAAAAGAGGGCCAGTTTGAACTCCTACAATGAGCAGTTCTTC.

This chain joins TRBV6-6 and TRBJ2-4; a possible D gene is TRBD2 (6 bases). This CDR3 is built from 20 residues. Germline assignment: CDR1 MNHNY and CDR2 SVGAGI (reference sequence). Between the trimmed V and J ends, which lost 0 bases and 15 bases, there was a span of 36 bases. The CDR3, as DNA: TGTGCCAGCAGTTACTCAGTCGGGGCCTTAGCGGATCTTGCCAAAAACGTTCGGTACTTC. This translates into CASSYSVGALADLAKNVRYF.

The CDR3 spells CASIPPTAYEQYF. CDR3 DNA: TGTGCCAGCATTCCCCCGACAGCCTACGAGCAGTACTTC. This chain joins TRBV6-1 and TRBJ2-7, with D tentatively TRBD1 (5 bases). V dropped 7 bases and J dropped 2 bases, with 12 bases sitting between them. Germline values: CDR1 MNHNS, CDR2 SASEGT. CDR3 length equals 13 residues.

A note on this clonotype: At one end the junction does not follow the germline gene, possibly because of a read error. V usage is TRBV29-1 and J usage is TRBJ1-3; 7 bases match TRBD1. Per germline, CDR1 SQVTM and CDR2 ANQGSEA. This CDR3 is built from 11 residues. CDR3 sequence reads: CSVARDSHIFF. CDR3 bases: TGCAGTGTCGCCCGGGACAGTCACATATTTTTT. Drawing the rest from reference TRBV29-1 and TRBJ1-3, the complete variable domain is SAVISQKPSRDICQRGTSLTIQCQVDSQVTMMFWYRQQPGQSLTLIATANQGSEATYESGFVIDKFPISRPNLTFSTLTVSNMSPEDSSIYLCSVARDSHIFFGEGSWLTVV.

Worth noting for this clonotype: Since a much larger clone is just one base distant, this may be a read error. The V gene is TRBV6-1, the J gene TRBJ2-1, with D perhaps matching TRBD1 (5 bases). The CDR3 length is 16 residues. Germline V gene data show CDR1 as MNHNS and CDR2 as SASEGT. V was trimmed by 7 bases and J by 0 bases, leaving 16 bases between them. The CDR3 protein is CASNAIGEGSYNEQFF. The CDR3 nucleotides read TGTGCCAGCAATGCTATAGGGGAAGGCTCCTACAATGAGCAGTTCTTC.

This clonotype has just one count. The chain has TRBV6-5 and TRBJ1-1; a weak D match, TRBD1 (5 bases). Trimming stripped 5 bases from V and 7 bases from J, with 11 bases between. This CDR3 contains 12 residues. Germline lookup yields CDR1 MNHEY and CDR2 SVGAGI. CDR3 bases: TGTGCCAGCAGTGGCGGGGGAAATGAAGCTTTCTTT. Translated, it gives CASSGGGNEAFF.